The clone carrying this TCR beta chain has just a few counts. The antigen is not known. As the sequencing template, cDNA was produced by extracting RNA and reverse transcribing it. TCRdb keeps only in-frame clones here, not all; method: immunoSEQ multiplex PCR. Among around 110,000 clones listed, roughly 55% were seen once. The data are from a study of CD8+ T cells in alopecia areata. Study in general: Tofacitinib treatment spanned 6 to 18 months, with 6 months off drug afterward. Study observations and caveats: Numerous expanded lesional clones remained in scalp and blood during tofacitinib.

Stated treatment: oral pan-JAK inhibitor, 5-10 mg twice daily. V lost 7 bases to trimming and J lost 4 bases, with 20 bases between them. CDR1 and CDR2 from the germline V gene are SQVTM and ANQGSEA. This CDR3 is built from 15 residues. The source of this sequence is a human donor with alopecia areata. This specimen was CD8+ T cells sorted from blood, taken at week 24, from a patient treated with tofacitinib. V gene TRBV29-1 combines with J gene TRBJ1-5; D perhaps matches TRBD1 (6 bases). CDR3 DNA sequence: TGCAGCGGCACAGAGGGGACATGGGGGAATCAGCCCCAGCATTTT. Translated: CSGTEGTWGNQPQHF.